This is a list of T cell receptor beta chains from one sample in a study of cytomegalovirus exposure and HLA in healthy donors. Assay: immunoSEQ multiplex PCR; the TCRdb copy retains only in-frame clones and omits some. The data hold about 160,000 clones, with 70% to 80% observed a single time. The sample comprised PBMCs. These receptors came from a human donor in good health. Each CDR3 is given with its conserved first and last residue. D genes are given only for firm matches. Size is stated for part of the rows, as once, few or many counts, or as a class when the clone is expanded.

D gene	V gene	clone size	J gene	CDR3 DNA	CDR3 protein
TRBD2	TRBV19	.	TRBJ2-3	TGTGCCAGTCATAGCGGGGGGGGCACAGATACGCAGTATTTT	CASHSGGGTDTQYF
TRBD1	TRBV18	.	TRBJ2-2	TGTGCCAGCTCACGACCTACGGACAGGGGCTCGAACACCGGGGAGCTGTTTTTT	CASSRPTDRGSNTGELFF
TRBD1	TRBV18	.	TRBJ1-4	TGTGCCAGCTCGCTTGAGACAGGGGAGGAAAAACTGTTTTTT	CASSLETGEEKLFF
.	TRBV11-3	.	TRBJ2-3	TGTGCCAGCAGCTTAGTTGCGGGACCGCAGTATTTT	CASSLVAGPQYF
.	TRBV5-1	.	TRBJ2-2	TGCGCCAGCAGCTTGGTTGGCAGTTCTACCGGGGAGCTGTTTTTT	CASSLVGSSTGELFF
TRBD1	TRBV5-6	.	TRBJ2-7	TGTGCCAGCAGCTTGGGCCAGGGGGCCTTTTATCGCGAGCAGTACTTC	CASSLGQGAFYREQYF
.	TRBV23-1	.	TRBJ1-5	TGCGCCAGCAGTCAATCGAAGGTTCAGGGAAATCAGCCCCAGCATTTT	CASSQSKVQGNQPQHF
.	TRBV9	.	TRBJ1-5	TGTGCCAGCAGCGTGGGACATACACCGGAGTTCCAGCCCCAGCATTTT	CASSVGHTPEFQPQHF
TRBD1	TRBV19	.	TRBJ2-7	TGTGCCAGTAGTTGGGGGACAGGGGTCTACGAGCAGTACTTC	CASSWGTGVYEQYF
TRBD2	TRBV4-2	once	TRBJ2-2	TGTGCCAGCAGCCAAGATCCTTTACTCGCGGGAGACACCGGGGAGCTGTTTTTT	CASSQDPLLAGDTGELFF
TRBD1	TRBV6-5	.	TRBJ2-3	TGTGCCAGCCCCGGACAGGGGGGCACAGATACGCAGTATTTT	CASPGQGGTDTQYF
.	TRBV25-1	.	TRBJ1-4	TGTGCCAGCAGTGACCTAAATAGTGGCGGTGAAAAACTGTTTTTT	CASSDLNSGGEKLFF
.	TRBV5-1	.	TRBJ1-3	TGCGCCAGCAGCGCCGACAGCAACTCTGGAAACACCATATATTTT	CASSADSNSGNTIYF
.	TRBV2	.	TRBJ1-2	TGTGCCAGCAGGCCTCTGGGGCAGGGCGAAAATTATGGCTACACCTTC	CASRPLGQGENYGYTF
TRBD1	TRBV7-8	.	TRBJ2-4	TGTGCCAGCAGCTTAGTCGGTGTGTCGGGACAGGGTAGTTGGGCCAAAAACATTCAGTACTTC	CASSLVGVSGQGSWAKNIQYF
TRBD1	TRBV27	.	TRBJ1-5	TGTGCCAGCAGTTTGACCGCAGGGGGCCAGCCCCAGCATTTT	CASSLTAGGQPQHF
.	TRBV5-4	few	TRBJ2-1	TGTGCCAGCAGCTTGGAAATCCGTAGCTCCTACAATGAGCAGTTCTTC	CASSLEIRSSYNEQFF
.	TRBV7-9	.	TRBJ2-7	TGTGCCAGCAGCCCCGTTTCGAGGACCTACGAGCAGTACTTC	CASSPVSRTYEQYF
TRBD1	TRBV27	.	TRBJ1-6	TGTGCCAGCAGCCCTCCAGGGGGGTCACCCCTCCACTTT	CASSPPGGSPLHF
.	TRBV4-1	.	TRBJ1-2	TGCGCCAGCAGCCAACTAATGAAGACAGCGAGCTATGGCTACACCTTC	CASSQLMKTASYGYTF
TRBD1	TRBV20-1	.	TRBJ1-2	TGCAGCGGGGGACAGGGCTACACCTTC	CSGGQGYTF
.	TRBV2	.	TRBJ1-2	TGTGCCAGCGGAGGACTTTCCTATGGCTACACCTTC	CASGGLSYGYTF
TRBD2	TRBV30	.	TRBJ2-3	TGTGCCTGGAGTGTACTTCTAGCGGGGGGGCCAGATACGCAGTATTTT	CAWSVLLAGGPDTQYF